One sample yielded the 30 T cell receptor beta chains listed below, sequenced in a study of blood T cells in healthy people across ages. A second 7 to 11 cycle PCR used barcoded and J-beta primers. TCRdb used MiXCR to reprocess the 5' RACE reads, holding one entry per CDR3 protein. The table has some 900,000 distinct CDR3 sequences, around 46% seen once; the top ten hold 13%. The sequencing sample was made of blood. The receptors originated from a man aged 25-40 years in good health.

As for this clonotype: A read error may account for a junction end that differs from germline. The chain recombines TRBV12-5 with TRBJ1-2; D is unresolved. Germline CDR1 LGHNT, CDR2 FRNRAP. This CDR3 is 13 amino acids long. CDR3 residues: CASGRDGNYDYTF. The CDR3 coding sequence is TGTGCTAGTGGTCGTGACGGAAACTATGACTACACCTTC. Filled out from reference TRBV12-5 and TRBJ1-2, the complete variable domain reads DARVTQTPRHKVTEMGQEVTMRCQPILGHNTVFWYRQTMMQGLELLAYFRNRAPLDDSGMPKDRFSAEMPDATLATLKIQPSEPRDSAVYFCASGRDGNYDYTFGSGTRLTVV.

V usage is TRBV7-2 and J usage is TRBJ1-1, with 7 nucleotides matching TRBD1. The CDR3 has 15 residues. With V trimmed by 5 bases and J by 2 bases, 8 bases remained unmatched. In germline, CDR1 is SGHTA, CDR2 FQGNSA. CDR3 nucleotides: TGTGCCAGCAGCCCCCTGGGACAGATTAACACTGAAGCTTTCTTT. Translating gives CASSPLGQINTEAFF.

The gene calls are TRBV7-8 and TRBJ1-2; 7 nucleotides match TRBD1. Trimming cost V 5 bases and J 4 bases; bases outside gene matches: 13. Germline V CDR1 and CDR2: SGHVS, FQNEAQ. This CDR3 comprises 16 residues. CDR3 protein: CASSPGLQGTSYGYTF. DNA for the CDR3: TGTGCCAGCAGCCCTGGATTACAGGGGACCAGCTATGGCTACACCTTC.

The chain combines TRBV5-6 with TRBJ1-1; D is undetermined. The CDR3 contains 13 residues. Germline V gene lookup returns CDR1 SGHDT and CDR2 YYEEEE. The V end lost 3 bases, the J end lost 5 bases, and 11 bases lay between the germline ends. This CDR3 is CASSSWPNTEAFF. CDR3 DNA sequence: TGTGCCAGCAGCTCCTGGCCTAATACTGAAGCTTTCTTT.

This clonotype was counted ten times or more. This sequence joins TRBV29-1 and TRBJ2-3; weak D call: TRBD1 (5 bases). The CDR3 covers 11 residues. The V end lost 6 bases, the J end lost 6 bases, and 10 bases lay between the germline ends. Germline V gene data show CDR1 as SQVTM and CDR2 as ANQGSEA. The CDR3 sequence is CSVADIDTQYF. CDR3 bases: TGCAGCGTCGCGGACATTGATACGCAGTATTTT.

This clonotype was seen a handful of times. The rearrangement links TRBV18 to TRBJ2-7, with a tentative D call TRBD1 (6 bases). V lost 4 bases and J 0 bases, leaving 13 bases between the germline ends. CDR1 is KGHSH, CDR2 LQKENI, per germline. This CDR3 has 15 amino acids. This CDR3 reads CASSQTGTSSYEQYF. The CDR3 DNA reads as TGTGCCAGCTCACAAACCGGGACAAGCTCCTACGAGCAGTACTTC.

The rearrangement joins TRBV6-5 to TRBJ1-3; tentative D call: TRBD1 (6 bases). CDR3 length equals 13 residues. Germline V gene data show CDR1 as MNHEY and CDR2 as SVGAGI. V lost 8 bases and J lost 0, with 8 bases in between. The CDR3 region is CASYRVSGNTIYF. The CDR3 DNA follows: TGTGCCAGCTACAGGGTCTCTGGAAACACCATATATTTT.

This clonotype was found a few times. The gene calls are TRBV12-3 or TRBV12-4 and TRBJ2-1; D not resolved. The CDR3 consists of 11 residues. The V and J ends lost 8 bases and 4 bases respectively, with 6 bases between them. The CDR3: CASGVYNEQFF. CDR3 nucleotide sequence: TGTGCCAGCGGGGTGTACAATGAGCAGTTCTTC.

The table lists this clonotype with a few counts. J is TRBJ2-5 and V is TRBV7-2; possibly TRBD1 or TRBD2 for D (5 bases each). The CDR3 has 16 residues. Germline V gene lookup returns CDR1 SGHTA and CDR2 FQGNSA. The V end lost 1 base, the J end lost 1 base, and 13 bases lay between the germline ends. CDR3 protein: CASSLEWGTVQETQYF. The CDR3 DNA reads as TGTGCCAGCAGCTTAGAGTGGGGGACGGTCCAAGAGACCCAGTACTTC.

This rearrangement joins TRBV27 to TRBJ2-3, with TRBD1 identical over 7 bases. Trimming removed 0 bases from V and 2 bases from J; junction bases left unmatched: 5. In germline, CDR1 is MNHEY, CDR2 SMNVEV (reference sequence). The CDR3 totals 16 residues. The CDR3 loop is CASSLSVRGSTDTQYF. The CDR3 region has the DNA TGTGCCAGCAGTTTATCAGTCAGGGGGTCCACAGATACGCAGTATTTT.

The chain employs TRBV7-9 and TRBJ1-4; D not certain. V was pared by 5 bases and J by 0 bases, with 22 bases between. From germline, CDR1 is SEHNR and CDR2 FQNEAQ (reference sequence). This CDR3 spans 19 amino acids. CDR3: CASSGRLTTRPATNEKLFF. The DNA for the CDR3 is TGTGCCAGCAGCGGCCGCCTGACAACTAGGCCTGCAACTAATGAAAAACTGTTTTTT.

This sequence joins TRBV10-3 and TRBJ1-2, with D possibly TRBD1 on 6 matching bases. The germline CDR1 and CDR2 sequences are ENHRY and SYGVKD. CDR3 size: 14 residues. V lost 2 bases and J 6 bases, leaving 13 bases between the germline ends. Written as DNA, the CDR3 is TGTGCCATCAGTGAGAAAGGGGGAGTAGATGGCTACACCTTC. It is translated as CAISEKGGVDGYTF.

The chain recombines TRBV12-3 or TRBV12-4 with TRBJ1-5, with a tentative D call TRBD1 (5 bases). The CDR3 has 15 amino acids. V dropped 6 bases and J dropped 0 bases, with 12 bases sitting between them. The CDR3 loop reads CASSQRGYSNQPQHF. CDR3 in DNA: TGTGCCAGCAGCCAGAGGGGCTATAGCAATCAGCCCCAGCATTTT.

The chain links TRBV3-1 to TRBJ1-1; 8 bases map to TRBD1. The V segment lost 3 bases and the J segment 1 base; nucleotides outside the gene matches: 4. Germline values: CDR1 LGHDT, CDR2 YNNKEL (reference sequence). This CDR3 contains 15 residues. CDR3 amino acids: CASSHRQGRNTEAFF. The CDR3 bases are TGTGCCAGCAGCCACAGACAGGGGAGGAACACTGAAGCTTTCTTT.

This clonotype was picked up one time. The rearrangement uses TRBV27 and TRBJ2-2; TRBD1 aligns across 8 bases. This CDR3 spans 16 amino acids. Germline assignment: CDR1 MNHEY and CDR2 SMNVEV (reference sequence). The V and J ends lost 5 bases and 1 base, in that order; junction bases with no gene match: 6. CDR3 bases: TGTGCCAGCAGTCCGGGACAGGACAGGAACACCGGGGAGCTGTTTTTT. Amino acids: CASSPGQDRNTGELFF.

This clonotype was detected only a few times. V gene TRBV6-5 combines with J gene TRBJ1-4, with unresolved D. The CDR3 contains 15 residues. Germline V CDR1 and CDR2: MNHEY, SVGAGI. V was cut by 5 bases and J by 7 bases, with 17 bases left in between. DNA of the CDR3: TGTGCCAGCAGTCAAGGACCCGCTTGGGGTGAAAAACTGTTTTTT. Protein sequence: CASSQGPAWGEKLFF.

The chain combines TRBV7-9 with TRBJ1-2; 10 nucleotides align to TRBD1. The CDR3 totals 14 residues. With 10 bases clipped from V and 5 bases from J, the junction kept 10 bases outside the gene matches. CDR1 is SEHNR, CDR2 FQNEAQ, per germline (reference sequence). The CDR3 is CAIKPGQGLYGYTF. The CDR3, as DNA: TGTGCCATCAAACCGGGACAGGGGCTTTATGGCTACACCTTC.

The chain recombines TRBV20-1 with TRBJ2-1, with 15 nucleotides matching TRBD2. The CDR3 is made up of 19 amino acids. V lost 4 bases, J lost 0 bases, and 10 bases stayed unmatched. Germline V lookup: CDR1 DFQATT, CDR2 SNEGSKA (reference sequence). CDR3 sequence (DNA): TGCAGTGCTACCAGGACTAGCGGGGGGGACCGGAGCTCCTACAATGAGCAGTTCTTC. Its protein is CSATRTSGGDRSSYNEQFF.

The rearrangement links TRBV11-2 to TRBJ1-6; 10 nucleotides align to TRBD1. With 5 bases clipped from V and 10 bases from J, the junction kept 11 bases outside the gene matches. Germline V gives CDR1 SGHAT, CDR2 FQNNGV. The CDR3 extends over 16 amino acids. CDR3 region: CASSAAGTGVSSPLHF. CDR3 nucleotide sequence: TGTGCCAGCAGCGCAGCCGGGACAGGGGTTTCATCACCCCTCCACTTT.

This chain uses TRBV7-2 with TRBJ1-4, with D uncertain. Germline V gene lookup returns CDR1 SGHTA and CDR2 FQGNSA. The CDR3 spans 14 residues. V was shortened by 5 bases and J by 4 bases, with 11 bases between the two germline ends. The CDR3 sequence is CASSPGENNEKLFF. The CDR3 bases are TGTGCCAGCAGCCCTGGGGAGAATAATGAAAAACTGTTTTTT. The full variable domain, its missing parts supplied by reference TRBV7-2 and TRBJ1-4, is GAGVSQSPSNKVTEKGKDVELRCDPISGHTALYWYRQSLGQGLEFLIYFQGNSAPDKSGLPSDRFSAERTGGSVSTLTIQRTQQEDSAVYLCASSPGENNEKLFFGSGTQLSVL.

This chain joins TRBV10-3 and TRBJ2-5; 7 nucleotides align to TRBD2. Judging by the DNA end, TRBJ2-7 fits better; the J call may be wrong. Germline loops: CDR1 ENHRY, CDR2 SYGVKD. The CDR3 spans 14 residues. The CDR3 bases are TGTGCCATCAGGGGGGGGGTTTCTGATAACGAGCAGTACTTC. This gives the protein CAIRGGVSDNEQYF.

In its sample, this clonotype was seen a few times. V is TRBV20-1 and J is TRBJ2-3; D gene uncertain. Germline V gene lookup returns CDR1 DFQATT and CDR2 SNEGSKA (reference sequence). V lost 0 bases and J lost 6, with 22 bases in between. CDR3 length: 17 residues. CDR3 coding DNA: TGCAGTGCTAGAGATGTCTCAGGACCCGCGCTGGGGGATACGCAGTATTTT. Amino acid sequence: CSARDVSGPALGDTQYF.

The chain employs TRBV6-4 and TRBJ2-3; 9 bases match TRBD2. Germline assignment: CDR1 MRHNA and CDR2 SNTAGT. The CDR3 spans 15 residues. Losses at the gene ends were 0 bases for V and 4 bases for J; bases not matched to a gene: 2. DNA for the CDR3: TGTGCCAGCAGTGACTCGGGCGGGGGGGCAGATACGCAGTATTTT. Amino acids: CASSDSGGGADTQYF.

This clonotype was recorded a few times. The V call is TRBV28, the J call TRBJ2-3; TRBD1 aligns across 9 bases. The CDR3 has 14 residues. CDR1 and CDR2 (germline): MDHEN, SYDVKM. The trim removed 5 bases at V and 6 bases at J, leaving 6 bases unmatched. The CDR3 protein is CASSQGQGGDTQYF. CDR3 coding DNA: TGTGCCAGCAGTCAGGGACAGGGTGGTGATACGCAGTATTTT. The variable domain in full, completed from reference TRBV28 and TRBJ2-3, reads DVKVTQSSRYLVKRTGEKVFLECVQDMDHENMFWYRQDPGLGLRLIYFSYDVKMKEKGDIPEGYSVSREKKERFSLILESASTNQTSMYLCASSQGQGGDTQYFGPGTRLTVL.

This chain joins TRBV12-3 or TRBV12-4 and TRBJ2-5, with 10 bases that match TRBD1. Trimming took 5 bases from V and 4 from J; bases not matched to a gene: 13. This CDR3 contains 17 residues. The CDR3 protein is CASSPRQGARDGETQYF. Written as DNA, the CDR3 is TGTGCCAGCAGTCCAAGACAGGGGGCGAGGGACGGAGAGACCCAGTACTTC.

This clonotype came up many times. This chain uses TRBV10-3 with TRBJ2-5, with 7 positions matching TRBD2. Germline loops: CDR1 ENHRY, CDR2 SYGVKD. V lost 8 bases to trimming and J lost 4 bases; unmatched junction nucleotides: 7. The CDR3 covers 13 residues. Here the CDR3 reads CAIQLASGETQYF. In DNA, the CDR3 is TGTGCCATCCAACTAGCGTCGGGAGAGACCCAGTACTTC.

This clonotype was seen only a few times. The chain combines TRBV29-1 with TRBJ2-6; D is perhaps TRBD1 (7 bases). V dropped 5 bases and J dropped 0 bases, with 20 bases sitting between them. Germline V gene lookup returns CDR1 SQVTM and CDR2 ANQGSEA. This CDR3 comprises 18 residues. The CDR3 coding sequence is TGCAGCGTTTATGGAGGGGACAGCTCCTCCTCTGGGGCCAACGTCCTGACTTTC. Translation gives CSVYGGDSSSSGANVLTF.

The chain links TRBV12-3 or TRBV12-4 to TRBJ1-6; a possible D gene is TRBD1 (6 bases). The CDR3 totals 14 residues. Deletions cut 5 bases from V and 4 bases from J, with 9 bases between. CDR3: CASSIQGYNSPLHF. In DNA, the CDR3 is TGTGCCAGCAGTATTCAGGGGTATAATTCACCCCTCCACTTT.

This clonotype came up many times. The V call is TRBV4-1, the J call TRBJ2-1; TRBD2 is a possible D gene (5 bases). CDR3 size: 13 residues. From germline, CDR1 is MGHRA and CDR2 YSYEKL. The V and J ends lost 3 bases and 10 bases respectively, with 13 bases between them. The CDR3 loop is CASSQWRTEEQFF. The CDR3 region has the DNA TGCGCCAGCAGCCAGTGGAGGACGGAGGAGCAGTTCTTC.

The CDR3 sequence: CASSYSKGASYTF. The CDR3 nucleotides read TGTGCCAGCAGTTACTCGAAGGGTGCGAGCTACACCTTC. J is TRBJ1-2 and V is TRBV6-5, with D unclear. Germline CDR1 reads MNHEY; CDR2 reads SVGAGI. CDR3 length equals 13 residues. V was pared by 0 bases and J by 9 bases, with 11 bases between.